The present T cell receptor (beta chain) was sequenced within a study of T cell repertoires in cytomegalovirus infection. The overall study: The authors used CMV epitopes that were HLA-C-restricted (recently identified) and HLA-B-restricted (well studied). In public TCR beta signatures, there were indications of both CMV infection and matching HLA type.

In TCRdb, the reads were re-called with MiXCR into one record per CDR3 protein. The data contain about 100,000 distinct CDR3 sequences, 29% of them singletons. This CDR3 is built from 15 residues. Germline-derived CDR1 and CDR2 are MNHEY and SMNVEV (reference sequence). With 2 bases removed from V and 6 bases from J, the gap between germline ends came to 16 bases. Whole-study results and caveats: Across the ex vivo response, the dominant clonotypes were HLA-C-restricted CMV-specific TCR beta clonotypes.

This clonotype occurred once. Its target is not known. Here the sequenced sample was CD8+ T cells from cultured PBMCs, taken from culture after CMV antigen stimulation. The gene calls are TRBV27 and TRBJ1-2; D possibly corresponds to TRBD1 (6 bases). The clonotype was recovered from a human donor in good health (CMV status not recorded). Some clones in this sample may be carry-over from other donors' samples. DNA of the CDR3: TGTGCCAGCAGTTTACTTGGGGGGGGGGCGAATGGCTACACCTTC. Its protein product is CASSLLGGGANGYTF.